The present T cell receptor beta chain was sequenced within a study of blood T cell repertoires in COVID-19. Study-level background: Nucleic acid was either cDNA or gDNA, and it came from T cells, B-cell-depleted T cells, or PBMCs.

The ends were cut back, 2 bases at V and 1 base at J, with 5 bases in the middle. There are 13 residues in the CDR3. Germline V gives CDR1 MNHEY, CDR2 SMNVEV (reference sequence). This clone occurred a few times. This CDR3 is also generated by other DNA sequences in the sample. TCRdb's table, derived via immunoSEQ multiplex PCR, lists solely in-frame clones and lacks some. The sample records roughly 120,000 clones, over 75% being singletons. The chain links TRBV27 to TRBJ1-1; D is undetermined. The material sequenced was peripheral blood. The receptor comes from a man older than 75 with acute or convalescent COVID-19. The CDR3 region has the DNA TGTGCCAGCAGTTTAACACAGAACACTGAAGCTTTCTTT. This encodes CASSLTQNTEAFF.